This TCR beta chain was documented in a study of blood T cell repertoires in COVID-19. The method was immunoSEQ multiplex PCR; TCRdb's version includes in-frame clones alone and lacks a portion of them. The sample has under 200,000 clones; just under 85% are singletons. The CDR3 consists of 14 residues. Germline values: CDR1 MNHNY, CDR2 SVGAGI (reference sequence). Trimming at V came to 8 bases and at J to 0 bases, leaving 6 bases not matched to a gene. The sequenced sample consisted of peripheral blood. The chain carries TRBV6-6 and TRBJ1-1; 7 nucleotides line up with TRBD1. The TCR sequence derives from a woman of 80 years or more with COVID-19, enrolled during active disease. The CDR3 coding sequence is TGTGCCAGCTGTCGACAGGGTCTGAACACTGAAGCTTTCTTT. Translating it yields CASCRQGLNTEAFF.